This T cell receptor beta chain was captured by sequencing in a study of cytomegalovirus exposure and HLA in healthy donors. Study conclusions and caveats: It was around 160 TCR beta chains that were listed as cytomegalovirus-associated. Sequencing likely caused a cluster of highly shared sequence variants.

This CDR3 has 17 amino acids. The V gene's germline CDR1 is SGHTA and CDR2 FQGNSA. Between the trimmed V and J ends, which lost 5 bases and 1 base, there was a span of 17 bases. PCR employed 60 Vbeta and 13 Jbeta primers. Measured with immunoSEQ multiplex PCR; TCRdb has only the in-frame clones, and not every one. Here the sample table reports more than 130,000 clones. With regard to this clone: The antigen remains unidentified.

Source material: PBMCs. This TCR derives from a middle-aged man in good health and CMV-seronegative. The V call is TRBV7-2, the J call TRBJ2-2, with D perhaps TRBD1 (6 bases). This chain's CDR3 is CASSQSLQTGNTGELFF. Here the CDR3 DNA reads TGTGCCAGCAGCCAATCGTTACAGACAGGGAACACCGGGGAGCTGTTTTTT.